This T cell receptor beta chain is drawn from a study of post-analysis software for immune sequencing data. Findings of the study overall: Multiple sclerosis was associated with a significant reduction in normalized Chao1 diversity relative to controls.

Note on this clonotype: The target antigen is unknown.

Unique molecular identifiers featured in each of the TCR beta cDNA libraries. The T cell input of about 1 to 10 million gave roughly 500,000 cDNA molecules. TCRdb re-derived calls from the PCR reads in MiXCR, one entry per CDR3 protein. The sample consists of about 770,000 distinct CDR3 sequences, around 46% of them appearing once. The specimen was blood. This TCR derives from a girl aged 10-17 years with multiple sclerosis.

The CDR3 DNA follows: TGTGCCAGCCTGGGTTTCCAGCATTTT. Translated: CASLGFQHF. J is TRBJ1-5 and V is TRBV21-1. TRBV21-1 is annotated as a pseudogene. The CDR3 extends over 9 amino acids.